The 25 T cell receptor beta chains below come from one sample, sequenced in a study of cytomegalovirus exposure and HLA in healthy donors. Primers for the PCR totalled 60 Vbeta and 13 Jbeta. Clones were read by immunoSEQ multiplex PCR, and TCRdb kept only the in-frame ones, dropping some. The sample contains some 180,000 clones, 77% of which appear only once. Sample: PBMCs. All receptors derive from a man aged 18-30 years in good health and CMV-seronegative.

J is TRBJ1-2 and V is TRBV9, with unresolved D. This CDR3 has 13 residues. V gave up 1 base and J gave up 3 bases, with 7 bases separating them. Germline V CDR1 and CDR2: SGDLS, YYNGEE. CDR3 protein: CASSVTRDYGYTF. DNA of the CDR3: TGTGCCAGCAGCGTAACTAGGGACTATGGCTACACCTTC.

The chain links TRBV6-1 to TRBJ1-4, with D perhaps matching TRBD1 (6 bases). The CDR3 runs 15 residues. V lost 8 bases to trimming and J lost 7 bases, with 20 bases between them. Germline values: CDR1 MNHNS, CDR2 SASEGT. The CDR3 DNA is TGTGCCAGCTTGCGCGACCCAGGACAGAGTGAAAAACTGTTTTTT. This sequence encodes CASLRDPGQSEKLFF.

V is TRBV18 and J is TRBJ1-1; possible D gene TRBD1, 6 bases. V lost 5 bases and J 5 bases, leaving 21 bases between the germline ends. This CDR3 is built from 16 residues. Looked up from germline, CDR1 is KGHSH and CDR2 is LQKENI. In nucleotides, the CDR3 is TGTGCCAGCTCATCATACAATCCCCCAGGGGCAACTGAAGCTTTCTTT. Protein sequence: CASSSYNPPGATEAFF.

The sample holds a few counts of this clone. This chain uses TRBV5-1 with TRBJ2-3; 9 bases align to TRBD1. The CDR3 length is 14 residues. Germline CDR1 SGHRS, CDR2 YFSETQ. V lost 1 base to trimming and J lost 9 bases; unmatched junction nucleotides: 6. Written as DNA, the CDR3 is TGCGCCAGCAGCTTGCAGGGACAGGGTCCAACGCAGTATTTT. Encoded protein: CASSLQGQGPTQYF.

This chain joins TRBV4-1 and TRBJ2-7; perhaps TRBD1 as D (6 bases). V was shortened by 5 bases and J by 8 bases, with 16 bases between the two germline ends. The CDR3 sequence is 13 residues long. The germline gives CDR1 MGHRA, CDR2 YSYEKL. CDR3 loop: CASSSYGDRQQYF. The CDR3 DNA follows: TGCGCCAGCAGCTCTTACGGTGACAGGCAGCAGTACTTC.

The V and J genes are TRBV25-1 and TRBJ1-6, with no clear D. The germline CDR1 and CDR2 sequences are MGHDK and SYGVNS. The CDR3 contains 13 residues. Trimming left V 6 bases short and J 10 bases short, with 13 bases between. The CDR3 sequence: CASRDTYSSPLHF. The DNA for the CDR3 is TGTGCCAGCAGGGATACCTATAGCTCACCCCTCCACTTT.

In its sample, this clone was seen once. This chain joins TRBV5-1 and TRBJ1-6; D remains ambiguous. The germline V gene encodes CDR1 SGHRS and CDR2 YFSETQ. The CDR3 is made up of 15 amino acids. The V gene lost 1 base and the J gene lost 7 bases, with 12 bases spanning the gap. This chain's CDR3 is CASSLSGIRNSPLHF. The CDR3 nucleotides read TGCGCCAGCAGCTTGTCGGGAATTCGAAATTCACCCCTCCACTTT.

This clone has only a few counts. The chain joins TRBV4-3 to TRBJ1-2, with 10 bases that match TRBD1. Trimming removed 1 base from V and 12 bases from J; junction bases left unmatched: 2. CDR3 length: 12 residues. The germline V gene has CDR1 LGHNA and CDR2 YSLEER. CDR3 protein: CASSQGTGGHTF. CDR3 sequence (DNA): TGCGCCAGCAGCCAAGGGACAGGGGGACACACCTTC.

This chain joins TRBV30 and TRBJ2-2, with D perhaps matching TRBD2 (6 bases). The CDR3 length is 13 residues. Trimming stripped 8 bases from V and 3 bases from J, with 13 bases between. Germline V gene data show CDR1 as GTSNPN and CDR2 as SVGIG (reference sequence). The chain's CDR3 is CATDRLDTGELFF. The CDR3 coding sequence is TGTGCCACGGACCGACTAGACACCGGGGAGCTGTTTTTT.

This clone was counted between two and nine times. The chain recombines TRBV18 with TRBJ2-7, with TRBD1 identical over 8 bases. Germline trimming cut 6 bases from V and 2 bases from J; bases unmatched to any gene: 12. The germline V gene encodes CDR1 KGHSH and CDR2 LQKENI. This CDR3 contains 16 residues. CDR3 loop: CASSPGGRSGTYEQYF. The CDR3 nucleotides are TGTGCCAGCTCCCCAGGGGGCCGCAGCGGAACCTACGAGCAGTACTTC.

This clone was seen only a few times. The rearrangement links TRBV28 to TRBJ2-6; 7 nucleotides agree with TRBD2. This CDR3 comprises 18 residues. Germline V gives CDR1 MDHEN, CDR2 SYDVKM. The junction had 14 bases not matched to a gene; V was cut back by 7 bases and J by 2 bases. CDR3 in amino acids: CASTRRRLARPGANVLTF. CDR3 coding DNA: TGTGCCAGCACCCGAAGGAGACTAGCACGCCCTGGGGCCAACGTCCTGACTTTC. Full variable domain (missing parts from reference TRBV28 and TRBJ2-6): DVKVTQSSRYLVKRTGEKVFLECVQDMDHENMFWYRQDPGLGLRLIYFSYDVKMKEKGDIPEGYSVSREKKERFSLILESASTNQTSMYLCASTRRRLARPGANVLTFGAGSRLTVL.

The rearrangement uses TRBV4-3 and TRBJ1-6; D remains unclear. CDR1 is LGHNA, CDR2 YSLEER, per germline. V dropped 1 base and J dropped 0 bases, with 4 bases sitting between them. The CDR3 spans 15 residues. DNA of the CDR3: TGCGCCAGCAGCCAAGTCAGCTCCTATAATTCACCCCTCCACTTT. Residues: CASSQVSSYNSPLHF.

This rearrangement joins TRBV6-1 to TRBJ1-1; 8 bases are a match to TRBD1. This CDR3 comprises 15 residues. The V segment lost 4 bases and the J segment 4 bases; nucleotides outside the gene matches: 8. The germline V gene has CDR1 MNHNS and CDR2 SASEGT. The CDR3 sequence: CASSGQGARGTEAFF. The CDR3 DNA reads TGTGCCAGCAGTGGGCAGGGGGCTCGGGGCACTGAAGCTTTCTTT.

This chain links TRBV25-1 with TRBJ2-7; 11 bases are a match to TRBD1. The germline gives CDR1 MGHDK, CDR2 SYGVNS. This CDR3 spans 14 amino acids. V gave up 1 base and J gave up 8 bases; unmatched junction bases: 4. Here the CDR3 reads CASSELGQGGKQYF. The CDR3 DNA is TGTGCCAGCAGTGAATTGGGACAGGGGGGGAAGCAGTACTTC.

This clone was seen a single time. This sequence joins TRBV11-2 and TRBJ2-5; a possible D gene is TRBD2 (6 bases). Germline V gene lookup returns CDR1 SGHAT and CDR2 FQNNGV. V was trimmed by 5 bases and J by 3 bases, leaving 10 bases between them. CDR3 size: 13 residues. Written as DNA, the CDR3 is TGTGCCAGCAGCCCCCCGGGGGAAGAGACCCAGTACTTC. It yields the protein CASSPPGEETQYF. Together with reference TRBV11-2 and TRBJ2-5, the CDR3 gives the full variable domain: EAGVAQSPRYKIIEKRQSVAFWCNPISGHATLYWYQQILGQGPKLLIQFQNNGVVDDSQLPKDRFSAERLKGVDSTLKIQPAKLEDSAVYLCASSPPGEETQYFGPGTRLLVL.

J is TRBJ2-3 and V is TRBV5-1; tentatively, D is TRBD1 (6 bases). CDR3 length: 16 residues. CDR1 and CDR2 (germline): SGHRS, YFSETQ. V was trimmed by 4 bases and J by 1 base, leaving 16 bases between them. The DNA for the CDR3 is TGCGCCAGCAGCCCGGGACACTCTCGGGGCACAGATACGCAGTATTTT. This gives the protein CASSPGHSRGTDTQYF. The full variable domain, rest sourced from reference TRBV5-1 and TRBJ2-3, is KAGVTQTPRYLIKTRGQQVTLSCSPISGHRSVSWYQQTPGQGLQFLFEYFSETQRNKGNFPGRFSGRQFSNSRSEMNVSTLELGDSALYLCASSPGHSRGTDTQYFGPGTRLTVL.

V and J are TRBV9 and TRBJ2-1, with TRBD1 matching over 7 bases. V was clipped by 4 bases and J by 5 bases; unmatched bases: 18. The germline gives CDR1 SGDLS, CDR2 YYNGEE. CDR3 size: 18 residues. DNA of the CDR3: TGTGCCAGCAGCCCCGGACAGGTCGCACCCAACTGGGACAATGAGCAGTTCTTC. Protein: CASSPGQVAPNWDNEQFF.

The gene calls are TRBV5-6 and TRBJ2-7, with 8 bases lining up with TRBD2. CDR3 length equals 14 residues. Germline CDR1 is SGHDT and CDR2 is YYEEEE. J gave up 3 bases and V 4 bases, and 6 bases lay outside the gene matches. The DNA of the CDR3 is TGTGCCAGCAGCGACCGCGGGGGGCTCTACGAGCAGTACTTC. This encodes CASSDRGGLYEQYF. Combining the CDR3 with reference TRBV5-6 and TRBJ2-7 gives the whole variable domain DAGVTQSPTHLIKTRGQQVTLRCSPKSGHDTVSWYQQALGQGPQFIFQYYEEEERQRGNFPDRFSGHQFPNYSSELNVNALLLGDSALYLCASSDRGGLYEQYFGPGTRLTVT.

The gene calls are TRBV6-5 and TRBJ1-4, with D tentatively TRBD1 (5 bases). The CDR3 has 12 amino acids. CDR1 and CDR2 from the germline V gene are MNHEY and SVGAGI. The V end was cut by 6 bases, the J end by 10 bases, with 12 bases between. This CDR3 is CASRYSGGKLFF. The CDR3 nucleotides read TGTGCCAGCAGGTACAGCGGGGGAAAACTGTTTTTT.

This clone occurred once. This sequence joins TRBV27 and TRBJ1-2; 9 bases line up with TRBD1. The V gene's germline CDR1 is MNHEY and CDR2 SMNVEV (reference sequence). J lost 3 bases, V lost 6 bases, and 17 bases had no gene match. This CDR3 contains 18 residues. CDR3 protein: CASSPWGTGRHADYGYTF. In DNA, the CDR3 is TGTGCCAGCAGCCCTTGGGGGACAGGGCGCCACGCAGACTATGGCTACACCTTC.

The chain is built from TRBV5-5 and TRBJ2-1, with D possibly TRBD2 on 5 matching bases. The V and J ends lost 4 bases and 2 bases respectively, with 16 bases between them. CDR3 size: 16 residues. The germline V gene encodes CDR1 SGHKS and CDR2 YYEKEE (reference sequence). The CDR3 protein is CASSAAGGSTYNEQFF. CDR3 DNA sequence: TGTGCCAGCAGCGCGGCGGGCGGGTCGACCTACAATGAGCAGTTCTTC.

CDR3 amino acids: CVAGLADGEQYF. DNA for the CDR3: TGCGTCGCGGGACTAGCTGATGGCGAGCAGTACTTC. The V call is TRBV29-1, the J call TRBJ2-7; 9 bases map to TRBD2. The V gene's germline CDR1 is SQVTM and CDR2 ANQGSEA. The CDR3 runs to 12 residues.

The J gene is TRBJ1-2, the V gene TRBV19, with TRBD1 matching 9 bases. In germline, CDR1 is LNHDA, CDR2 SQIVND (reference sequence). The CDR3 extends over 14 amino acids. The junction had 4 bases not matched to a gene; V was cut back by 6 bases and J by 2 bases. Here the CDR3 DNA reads TGTGCCAGTAGCCTCACAGGGGGCAACTATGGCTACACCTTC. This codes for CASSLTGGNYGYTF.

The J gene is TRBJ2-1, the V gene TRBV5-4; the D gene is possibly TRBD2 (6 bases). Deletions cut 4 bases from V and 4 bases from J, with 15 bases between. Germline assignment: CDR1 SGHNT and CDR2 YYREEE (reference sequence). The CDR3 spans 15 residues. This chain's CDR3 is CASSAAGPVYNEQFF. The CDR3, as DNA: TGTGCCAGCAGCGCGGCGGGGCCTGTTTACAATGAGCAGTTCTTC.

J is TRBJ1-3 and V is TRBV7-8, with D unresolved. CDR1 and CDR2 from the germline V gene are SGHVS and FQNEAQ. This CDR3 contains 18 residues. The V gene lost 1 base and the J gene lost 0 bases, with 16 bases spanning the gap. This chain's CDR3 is CASSLVAGMAVSGNTIYF. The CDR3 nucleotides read TGTGCCAGCAGCTTAGTGGCCGGGATGGCAGTCTCTGGAAACACCATATATTTT.